The T cell receptor (beta chain) described here comes from a study of Ad26.COV2.S vaccination and SARS-CoV-2 variants. This clone appeared a single time. As to treatment: about 20 received Ad26.COV2.S at low or high dose, single or two shots; 5 received placebo; per-sample allocation not given. Collection of the samples took place on day 63 after the first injection of vaccine or placebo. In Boston, the donor was an adult between 18-55 years of age. The repertoire was sequenced with immunoSEQ multiplex PCR; TCRdb's copy has only in-frame clones and lacks some. Of around 500,000 clones listed, about 89% are singletons. The sample in question was peripheral blood, obtained in a trial of Ad26.COV2.S vaccine versus placebo. The clonotype was recovered from a person between 18 and 60 years old who received the Ad26.COV2.S COVID-19 vaccine or a placebo.

CDR3 protein: CASSLEGRGGYTF. The CDR3 DNA reads as TGTGCCAGCAGCTTGGAGGGACGGGGAGGCTACACCTTC. The J gene is TRBJ1-2, the V gene TRBV5-6; possibly TRBD1 for D (5 bases). Deletions cut 0 bases from V and 8 bases from J, with 11 bases between. The CDR3 sequence is 13 residues long. CDR1 SGHDT and CDR2 YYEEEE come from the germline V gene.